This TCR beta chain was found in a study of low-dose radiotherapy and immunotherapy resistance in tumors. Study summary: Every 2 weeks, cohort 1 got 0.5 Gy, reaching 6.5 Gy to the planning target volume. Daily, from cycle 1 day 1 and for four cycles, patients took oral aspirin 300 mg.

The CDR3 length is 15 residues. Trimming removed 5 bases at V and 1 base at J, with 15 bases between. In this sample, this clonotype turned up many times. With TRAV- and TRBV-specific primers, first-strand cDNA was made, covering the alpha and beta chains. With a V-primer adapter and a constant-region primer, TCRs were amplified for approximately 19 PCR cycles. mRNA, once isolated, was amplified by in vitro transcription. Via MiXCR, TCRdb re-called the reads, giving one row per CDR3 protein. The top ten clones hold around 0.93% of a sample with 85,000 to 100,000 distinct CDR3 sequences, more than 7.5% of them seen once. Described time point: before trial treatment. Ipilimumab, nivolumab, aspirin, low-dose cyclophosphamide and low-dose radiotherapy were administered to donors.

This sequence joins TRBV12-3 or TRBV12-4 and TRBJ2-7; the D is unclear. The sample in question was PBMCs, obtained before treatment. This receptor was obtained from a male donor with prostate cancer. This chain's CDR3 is CASSHRAQASYEQYF. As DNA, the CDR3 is TGTGCCAGCAGTCACCGCGCGCAAGCGTCCTACGAGCAGTACTTC.